This is a list of T cell receptor beta chains from one sample in a study of cytomegalovirus exposure and HLA in healthy donors. TCRdb's table, derived via immunoSEQ multiplex PCR, lists solely in-frame clones and lacks some. The sample carries 180,000 or so clones, just under 80% recorded once. The material sequenced was PBMCs. Receptors originate from a woman in her 30s in good health and CMV-seronegative. CDR3s include the opening cysteine and the closing phenylalanine or tryptophan. D genes are given only for firm matches. Some rows mark clone size as missing; the rest say once, few, many or name a class of expanded clone.

D gene,clone size,V gene,J gene,CDR3 protein
NA,NA,TRBV5-1,TRBJ1-1,CASSRGQGGDTEAFF
NA,NA,TRBV4-2,TRBJ1-5,CASSQSNRAVNQPQHF
NA,NA,TRBV9,TRBJ2-2,CASSESLADTGELFF
NA,few,TRBV5-1,TRBJ1-5,CASSLGGGNQPQHF
NA,NA,TRBV30,TRBJ2-7,CAWSVGGSYEQYF
TRBD2,NA,TRBV6-1,TRBJ2-3,CASSERRGGAGDTQYF
TRBD1,NA,TRBV6-5,TRBJ1-1,CASSYFTGGGTEAFF
TRBD1,once,TRBV6-1,TRBJ1-1,CASSEAQGVTEAFF
TRBD1,NA,TRBV5-6,TRBJ1-1,CASSLTGGVVNTEAFF
TRBD1,NA,TRBV25-1,TRBJ1-1,CASSEGVGGTGKTEAFF
NA,few,TRBV6-5,TRBJ2-1,CASSPRLVSNEQFF
NA,NA,TRBV6-1,TRBJ1-5,CASSEQGDLNQPQHF
NA,NA,TRBV5-1,TRBJ2-7,CASSFSSYEQYF
NA,NA,TRBV5-4,TRBJ2-1,CASSLAGAGRNEQFF
TRBD1,NA,TRBV6-5,TRBJ1-2,CASSYRGPNYGYTF
TRBD1,NA,TRBV12-5,TRBJ2-7,CASGIPGTVYEQYF
NA,NA,TRBV18,TRBJ2-6,CASSPLSSGANVLTF
NA,once,TRBV5-6,TRBJ1-2,CASQGYPGYGYTF